The 25 T cell receptor beta chains presented below share a single source sample, sequenced in a study of T cell clonality in common variable immunodeficiency. Profiled with immunoSEQ multiplex PCR; TCRdb holds only in-frame clones, not every one. The counts give 35,000 or so clones, none of them seen only once; 6.1% is held by the top ten. Their recognized antigens are unknown. Study conclusions and caveats: Fewer deletions and N-nucleotide insertions were reportedly seen in common variable immunodeficiency TCR beta sequences.

Sequenced sample: peripheral blood mononuclear cells. These receptors were collected from a human donor with common variable immunodeficiency.

This clone was recorded a few times. The read ends 3 residues shy of where the CDR3 ends; the end is completed using the germline J gene. The rearrangement uses TRBV7-9 and TRBJ2-3; D not resolved. CDR1 is SEHNR, CDR2 FQNEAQ, per germline (reference sequence). V lost 4 bases, J lost 6 bases, and 8 bases lay in between. CDR3 size: 12 residues. CDR3 DNA (partial): TGTGCCAGCAGCTCTAGTGGGGATACG. Translating it yields CASSSSGDT. The full CDR3 is CASSSSGDTQYF.

This clone was counted between two and nine times. Sequencing ends 3 residues short of the CDR3 end; the germline J gene provides the rest. This sequence joins TRBV13 and TRBJ2-7; no clear D gene. Germline assignment: CDR1 PRHDT and CDR2 FYEKMQ (reference sequence). The length of the CDR3 is 14 residues. Trimming cost V 4 bases and J 1 base, with 11 bases left between them. CDR3 in amino acids: CASSSYALSYEQYF. CDR3 DNA, as far as it was read: TGTGCCAGCAGCTCCTATGCCCTATCCTACGAG.

The table lists this clone with a few counts. With the read ending 3 residues before the CDR3 end, the germline J gene is used to fill in that end. This sequence joins TRBV18 and TRBJ1-4, with a weak D call TRBD1 (6 bases). This CDR3 has 15 residues. V was cut by 3 bases and J by 8 bases, with 16 bases left in between. CDR1 is KGHSH, CDR2 LQKENI, per germline. The CDR3 DNA, read in part, is TGTGCCAGCTCACCCCCGGACCACAGGGAGGAAAAA. Its translation is CASSPPDHREEK. In full, the CDR3 is CASSPPDHREEKLFF.

With regard to this clone: The read halts 3 residues ahead of the CDR3 end, with the missing end drawn from the germline J gene. The chain links TRBV5-1 to TRBJ2-1, with TRBD2 identical over 9 bases. The CDR3 is 18 amino acids. J lost 0 bases, V lost 0 bases, and 7 bases had no gene match. Germline V CDR1 and CDR2: SGHRS, YFSETQ. The sequenced CDR3 bases are TGCGCCAGCAGCTTGGCCGGGACTAGCCCGGCCTCCTACAATGAG. This codes for CASSLAGTSPASYNE. The whole CDR3 sequence reads CASSLAGTSPASYNEQFF. Full variable domain (remainder filled in from reference TRBV5-1 and TRBJ2-1): KAGVTQTPRYLIKTRGQQVTLSCSPISGHRSVSWYQQTPGQGLQFLFEYFSETQRNKGNFPGRFSGRQFSNSRSEMNVSTLELGDSALYLCASSLAGTSPASYNEQFFGPGTRLTVL.

This clone was counted ten times or more. With the read ending 3 residues before the CDR3 end, the germline J gene is used to fill in that end. This sequence joins TRBV7-9 and TRBJ1-5, with 8 bases that match TRBD1. Losses at the gene ends were 5 bases for V and 3 bases for J; bases not matched to a gene: 3. The CDR3 runs to 14 residues. CDR1 and CDR2 (germline): SEHNR, FQNEAQ (reference sequence). Incomplete CDR3 DNA: TGTGCCAGCAGCCCGGGACAGGACAATCAGCCC. Its protein product is CASSPGQDNQP. The whole CDR3 protein reads CASSPGQDNQPQHF.

This clone was seen a few times. The sequence runs out 3 residues before the end of the CDR3; the remainder is reconstructed from the germline J gene. The rearrangement joins TRBV5-1 to TRBJ1-2, with 8 bases fitting TRBD1. The CDR3 length is 14 residues. CDR1 is SGHRS, CDR2 YFSETQ, per germline. CDR3 sequence reads: CASSSIQGAPGYTF. CDR3 DNA (partial): TGCGCCAGCAGCTCTATCCAGGGGGCGCCCGGC.

This clone appeared a few times. Read data end 3 residues before the CDR3 end; the end is taken from the germline J gene. The rearrangement uses TRBV19 and TRBJ1-5, with D perhaps matching TRBD1 (6 bases). CDR3 size: 14 residues. The V gene lost 7 bases and the J gene lost 7 bases, with 17 bases spanning the gap. Germline V lookup: CDR1 LNHDA, CDR2 SQIVND (reference sequence). CDR3 bases read: TGTGCCAGTAACAACCAGGGGCTTCGGCAGCCC. It specifies CASNNQGLRQP. The complete CDR3 sequence is CASNNQGLRQPQHF. The variable domain in full, with the rest retrieved from reference TRBV19 and TRBJ1-5, is DGGITQSPKYLFRKEGQNVTLSCEQNLNHDAMYWYRQDPGQGLRLIYYSQIVNDFQKGDIAEGYSVSREKKESFPLTVTSAQKNPTAFYLCASNNQGLRQPQHFGDGTRLSIL.

There are many counts of this clone. The read terminates 3 residues before the CDR3 end, so the remaining end is supplied by the germline J gene. The V call is TRBV12-3 or TRBV12-4, the J call TRBJ1-5; 7 bases agree with TRBD1. Losses at the gene ends were 1 base for V and 0 bases for J; bases not matched to a gene: 9. This CDR3 contains 18 residues. The CDR3 reads CASSLEGARGYSNQPQHF. The sequenced part of the CDR3 DNA is TGTGCCAGCAGTTTAGAGGGGGCGCGGGGTTATAGCAATCAGCCC.

This clone was found many times. Read data end 3 residues before the CDR3 end; the end is taken from the germline J gene. This sequence joins TRBV7-7 and TRBJ1-5; D possibly corresponds to TRBD1 (5 bases). The CDR3 has 13 amino acids. V shed 5 bases and J shed 3 bases, with 8 bases lying between them. Germline V gene lookup returns CDR1 SSHAT and CDR2 FNYEAQ (reference sequence). CDR3 in amino acids: CASSDSFNQPQHF. CDR3 DNA (partial): TGTGCCAGCAGCGACAGCTTCAATCAGCCC.

On this clone itself: The sequenced fragment ends 3 residues before the CDR3 boundary, so the rest is inferred from the germline J gene. The chain recombines TRBV19 with TRBJ2-7; 12 nucleotides agree with TRBD1. Trimming cost V 5 bases and J 3 bases; bases outside gene matches: 8. This CDR3 comprises 16 residues. CDR1 LNHDA and CDR2 SQIVND come from the germline V gene (reference sequence). The covered CDR3 bases are TGTGCCAGTAGTGCTTCCGGGACAGGGGGCGGCTACGAG. It codes for CASSASGTGGGYE. Given in full, the CDR3 is CASSASGTGGGYEQYF.

On this clone itself: The CDR3 goes on 3 residues after the read ends, and that part is filled in from the germline J gene. The V and J genes are TRBV19 and TRBJ1-4; 8 bases match TRBD1. CDR3 length: 16 residues. From germline, CDR1 is LNHDA and CDR2 SQIVND (reference sequence). J lost 7 bases, V lost 3 bases, and 10 bases had no gene match. Incomplete CDR3 DNA: TGTGCCAGTAGTATGGGTGTTCAGGGGGCGGCTGAAAAA. This encodes CASSMGVQGAAEK. The entire CDR3 protein reads CASSMGVQGAAEKLFF.

This clone was counted a few times. The read finishes 3 residues shy of the CDR3 end, and the germline J gene is used to complete it. The V and J genes are TRBV7-8 and TRBJ1-5; 9 nucleotides line up with TRBD1. V lost 3 bases and J lost 5; bases outside the gene matches: 8. The CDR3 has 16 residues. Germline V gives CDR1 SGHVS, CDR2 FQNEAQ. CDR3 DNA, as far as it was read: TGTGCCAGCAGCTTCGGGGACAGGGAGGTCGATCAGCCC. The encoded protein is CASSFGDREVDQP. The full CDR3 reads CASSFGDREVDQPQHF.

Note on this clone: The observed sequence ends 3 residues before the CDR3 terminus, with the missing tail filled in from the germline J gene. The gene calls are TRBV7-2 and TRBJ1-2; 10 bases align to TRBD1. The germline CDR1 and CDR2 sequences are SGHTA and FQGNSA. The CDR3 consists of 14 residues. With 5 bases clipped from V and 3 bases from J, the junction kept 3 bases outside the gene matches. CDR3 residues: CASSRGQGDYGYTF. The part of the CDR3 DNA that was read is TGTGCCAGCAGCCGCGGACAGGGGGACTATGGC. The variable domain in full, with the rest retrieved from reference TRBV7-2 and TRBJ1-2, is GAGVSQSPSNKVTEKGKDVELRCDPISGHTALYWYRQSLGQGLEFLIYFQGNSAPDKSGLPSDRFSAERTGGSVSTLTIQRTQQEDSAVYLCASSRGQGDYGYTFGSGTRLTVV.

In its sample, this clone was seen many times. The read halts 3 residues ahead of the CDR3 end, with the missing end drawn from the germline J gene. The chain uses TRBV2 and TRBJ2-7; D call uncertain. CDR1 and CDR2 (germline): SNHLY, FYNNEI. V was clipped by 4 bases and J by 1 base, with 8 bases between them. The CDR3 is 13 amino acids. CDR3 protein: CASSAVTSYEQYF. Incomplete CDR3 DNA: TGTGCCAGCAGTGCGGTGACTTCCTACGAG.

As for this clone: The read gets to within 3 residues of the CDR3 end, and the germline J gene fills in the rest. The J gene is TRBJ1-1, the V gene TRBV7-9; D gene uncertain. The CDR3 extends over 13 amino acids. The germline V and J ends were trimmed by 2 bases and 3 bases, with 7 bases remaining between them. From germline, CDR1 is SEHNR and CDR2 FQNEAQ (reference sequence). CDR3 DNA, as far as it was read: TGTGCCAGCAGCTTAACACGGGACACTGAA. Amino acid sequence: CASSLTRDTE. The full CDR3 reads CASSLTRDTEAFF.

This clone was recorded many times. The read is 3 residues too short to cover the CDR3 end, so that end is filled in from the germline J gene. The chain couples TRBV4-2 to TRBJ2-1; a possible D gene is TRBD1 (8 bases). The CDR3 is 17 residues long. CDR1 is LGHNA and CDR2 is YNFKEQ in the germline V gene. V was shortened by 3 bases and J by 1 base, with 16 bases between the two germline ends. CDR3 DNA (partial): TGTGCCAGCAGCCAGACAGGGGTCGGGGGGTCCTACAATGAG. Translating gives CASSQTGVGGSYNE. The CDR3, in full, reads CASSQTGVGGSYNEQFF.

This clone was seen at least ten times. The read ends 3 residues before the CDR3 terminus; that terminus is restored from the germline J gene. The chain carries TRBV5-1 and TRBJ2-1, with a possible D match to TRBD2 (5 bases). Germline lookup yields CDR1 SGHRS and CDR2 YFSETQ. Trimming removed 0 bases at V and 3 bases at J, with 7 bases between. The CDR3 runs 14 residues. CDR3 sequence: CASSLETIYNEQFF. The part of the CDR3 DNA that was read is TGCGCCAGCAGCTTGGAGACTATCTACAATGAG.

A word on this clone: The CDR3 is cut off 3 residues early in the read; its end comes from the germline J gene. This chain uses TRBV2 with TRBJ2-3, with D perhaps TRBD1 or TRBD2 (7 bases each). Trimming pared 8 bases from V and 2 bases from J, leaving 17 bases between. Germline V gene sequence: CDR1 SNHLY, CDR2 FYNNEI. The CDR3 has 15 residues. This CDR3 reads CASSLGGGTTDTQYF. CDR3 DNA (partial): TGTGCCAGCTCCTTGGGAGGGGGCACCACAGATACG.

This clone was detected many times. The read gets to within 3 residues of the CDR3 end, and the germline J gene fills in the rest. The chain couples TRBV29-1 to TRBJ2-6; 8 nucleotides align to TRBD1. The germline gives CDR1 SQVTM, CDR2 ANQGSEA. V lost 0 bases, J lost 0 bases, and 4 bases stayed unmatched. The CDR3 loop spans 17 amino acids. The CDR3 sequence: CSVEEDRVLSGANVLTF. The part of the CDR3 DNA that was read is TGCAGCGTTGAAGAGGACAGGGTCCTCTCTGGGGCCAACGTC.

This clone showed up many times. Coverage ceases 3 residues before the CDR3 finishes, and the germline J gene fills in the end. The chain carries TRBV27 and TRBJ2-7; D is possibly TRBD2 (6 bases). V was pared by 2 bases and J by 0 bases, with 8 bases between. The CDR3 loop spans 14 amino acids. Germline lookup yields CDR1 MNHEY and CDR2 SMNVEV (reference sequence). The CDR3 is CASSLEGLSYEQYF. Incomplete CDR3 DNA: TGTGCCAGCAGTTTAGAGGGACTCTCCTACGAG.

This clone turned up a few times. Read sequence stops 3 residues before the CDR3 end, and the germline J gene provides the missing end. This chain joins TRBV7-8 and TRBJ1-6, with 7 nucleotides matching TRBD1. The trim removed 4 bases at V and 8 bases at J, leaving 2 bases unmatched. CDR1 and CDR2 (germline): SGHVS, FQNEAQ. This CDR3 region has 13 residues. The CDR3 bases that were read are TGTGCCAGCAGCTCTACAGGGGATTCACCC. It specifies CASSSTGDSP. The complete CDR3 sequence is CASSSTGDSPLHF.

This clone showed up many times. The read ends 3 residues before the CDR3 terminus; that terminus is restored from the germline J gene. This chain links TRBV12-3 or TRBV12-4 with TRBJ2-1; TRBD2 matches at 9 bases. The CDR3 is 15 residues long. V lost 1 base to trimming and J lost 6 bases; unmatched junction nucleotides: 4. The CDR3 DNA, read in part, is TGTGCCAGCAGTTTAGAGCTAGCGGGGACCAATGAG. Protein product: CASSLELAGTNE. The complete CDR3 protein is CASSLELAGTNEQFF.

This clone was found a few times. The CDR3 end is not reached by the read, which stops 3 residues before it; the germline J gene fills it in. The chain couples TRBV7-9 to TRBJ1-3; D gene ambiguous. The germline V gene encodes CDR1 SEHNR and CDR2 FQNEAQ (reference sequence). The CDR3 is made up of 15 amino acids. V gave up 1 base and J gave up 3 bases, with 10 bases separating them. CDR3 bases read: TGTGCCAGCAGCTTAGAGGCAACCTTTGGAAACACC. Its translation is CASSLEATFGNT. The CDR3 in its entirety is CASSLEATFGNTIYF. Looking up the rest from reference TRBV7-9 and TRBJ1-3 gives the full variable domain: DTGVSQNPRHKITKRGQNVTFRCDPISEHNRLYWYRQTLGQGPEFLTYFQNEAQLEKSRLLSDRFSAERPKGSFSTLEIQRTEQGDSAMYLCASSLEATFGNTIYFGEGSWLTVV.

For this clone: The missing CDR3 end, 3 residues past where the read stops, is filled in from the germline J gene. The sample has other DNA sequences that encode this CDR3 too. The chain has TRBV30 and TRBJ1-5, with D unclear. Trimming stripped 0 bases from V and 6 bases from J, with 9 bases between. The CDR3 sequence is 13 residues long. The germline gives CDR1 GTSNPN, CDR2 SVGIG (reference sequence). CDR3 DNA (partial): TGTGCCTGGAGTGTAGCGGGGTCTCAGCCC. Protein sequence: CAWSVAGSQP. The whole CDR3 protein reads CAWSVAGSQPQHF. The full variable domain, its missing parts supplied by reference TRBV30 and TRBJ1-5, is SQTIHQWPATLVQPVGSPLSLECTVEGTSNPNLYWYRQAAGRGLQLLFYSVGIGQISSEVPQNLSASRPQDRQFILSSKKLLLSDSGFYLCAWSVAGSQPQHFGDGTRLSIL.

This clone was seen repeatedly, ten times or more. CDR3 residues: CASSGMGGDGELFF. The sequenced part of the CDR3 DNA is TGTGCCAGCAGTGGCATGGGGGGGGACGGGGAG. V usage is TRBV6-1 and J usage is TRBJ2-2, with 7 bases identical to TRBD2. Coverage ceases 3 residues before the CDR3 finishes, and the germline J gene fills in the end. CDR3 length: 14 amino acids. V was clipped by 4 bases and J by 7 bases; unmatched bases: 6. Germline lookup yields CDR1 MNHNS and CDR2 SASEGT.